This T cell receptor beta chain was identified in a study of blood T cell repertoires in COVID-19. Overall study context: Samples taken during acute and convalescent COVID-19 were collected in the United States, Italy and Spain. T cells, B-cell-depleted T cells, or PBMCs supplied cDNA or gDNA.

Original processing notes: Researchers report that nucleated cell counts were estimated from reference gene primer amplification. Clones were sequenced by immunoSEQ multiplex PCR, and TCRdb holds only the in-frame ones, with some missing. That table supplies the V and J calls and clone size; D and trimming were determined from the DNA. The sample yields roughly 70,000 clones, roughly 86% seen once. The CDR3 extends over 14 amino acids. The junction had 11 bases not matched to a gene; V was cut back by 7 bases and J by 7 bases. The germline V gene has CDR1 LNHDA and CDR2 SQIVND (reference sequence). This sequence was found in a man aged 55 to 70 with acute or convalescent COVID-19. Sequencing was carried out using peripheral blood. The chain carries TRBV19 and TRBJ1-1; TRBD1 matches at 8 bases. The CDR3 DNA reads TGTGCCAGTATCCTGGGGGGGACAGGATTTGAAGCTTTCTTT. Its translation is CASILGGTGFEAFF.